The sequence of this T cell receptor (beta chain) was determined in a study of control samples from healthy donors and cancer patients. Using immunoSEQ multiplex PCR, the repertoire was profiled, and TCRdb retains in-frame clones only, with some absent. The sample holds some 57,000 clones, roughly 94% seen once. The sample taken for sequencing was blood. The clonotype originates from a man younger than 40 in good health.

The CDR3 region has the DNA TGTGCCAGCAGCTTAGTCAGGGCAGAGACCCAGTACTTC. This translates into CASSLVRAETQYF. V gene TRBV7-9 combines with J gene TRBJ2-5; D is perhaps TRBD1 (5 bases). Per germline, CDR1 SEHNR and CDR2 FQNEAQ (reference sequence). V lost 1 base to trimming and J lost 4 bases, with 7 bases between them. The CDR3 totals 13 residues.